The present T cell receptor beta chain was sequenced within a study of blood T cell repertoires in COVID-19. Whole-study context: Samples of COVID-19 (acute and convalescent) were obtained from the United States, Italy and Spain. PBMCs, B-cell-depleted T cells, or T cells were the source of the cDNA or gDNA that made up the material.

Original methodology: Reference gene primer amplification gave estimated nucleated cell counts. The protocol was immunoSEQ multiplex PCR, while the TCRdb copy is restricted to in-frame clones and leaves out a portion. V and J calls and clone size follow that table, whereas D and trimming were derived from the DNA. The sample includes about half a million clones, nearly 90% of them seen just once. Seattle patients were enrolled during active infection and followed longitudinally. CDR3 length equals 16 residues. Trimming cost V 1 base and J 3 bases, with 13 bases left between them. Germline CDR1 and CDR2: MNHEY and SVGEGT.

The TCR sequence derives from a man younger than 30 with COVID-19, enrolled during active disease. The rearrangement links TRBV6-2 or TRBV6-3 to TRBJ2-1, with D perhaps matching TRBD1 (5 bases). Sample: peripheral blood. The CDR3 DNA sequence: TGTGCCAGCAGTTACTTAAGGGGCGTTCACTACAATGAGCAGTTCTTC. Residues: CASSYLRGVHYNEQFF.